The 14 T cell receptor beta chains listed next were all sequenced from one sample in a study of cytomegalovirus exposure and HLA in healthy donors. Researchers ran the PCR with 60 Vbeta and 13 Jbeta primers. The repertoire was sequenced with immunoSEQ multiplex PCR; TCRdb's copy has only in-frame clones and lacks some. The profile shows tens of thousands of clones, 63% of them singletons. The sample consisted of PBMCs. Every receptor here comes from a woman in her twenties or thirties in good health and CMV-seronegative.

In this sample, this clone turned up once. The chain carries TRBV6-5 and TRBJ2-5; 7 bases line up with TRBD1. CDR1 and CDR2 (germline): MNHEY, SVGAGI. The CDR3 sequence is 14 residues long. The ends lost 6 bases at V and 4 bases at J; junction bases unmatched: 8. The CDR3 sequence: CASRRQGIGETQYF. CDR3 bases: TGTGCCAGCAGACGACAGGGTATAGGAGAGACCCAGTACTTC.

V and J are TRBV5-4 and TRBJ2-1, with D possibly being TRBD1 (5 bases). The CDR3 has 14 residues. CDR1 is SGHNT, CDR2 YYREEE, per germline (reference sequence). Trimming removed 3 bases from V and 6 bases from J, with 13 bases in between. CDR3 sequence (DNA): TGTGCCAGCAGCTCACCGGACAAAATCAATGAGCAGTTCTTC. This codes for CASSSPDKINEQFF.

The gene calls are TRBV11-2 and TRBJ2-7; D is unresolved. Germline-derived CDR1 and CDR2 are SGHAT and FQNNGV. This CDR3 is built from 14 residues. Trimming removed 4 bases from V and 2 bases from J, with 12 bases in between. As DNA, the CDR3 is TGTGCCAGCAGCTCTTCCCCTGGAGCCTACGAGCAGTACTTC. Protein: CASSSSPGAYEQYF. The full variable domain, its missing parts supplied by reference TRBV11-2 and TRBJ2-7, is EAGVAQSPRYKIIEKRQSVAFWCNPISGHATLYWYQQILGQGPKLLIQFQNNGVVDDSQLPKDRFSAERLKGVDSTLKIQPAKLEDSAVYLCASSSSPGAYEQYFGPGTRLTVT.

The J gene is TRBJ2-7, the V gene TRBV2; a possible D gene is TRBD2 (5 bases). This CDR3 region has 11 residues. Germline CDR1 is SNHLY and CDR2 is FYNNEI. The V end lost 6 bases, the J end lost 5 bases, and 8 bases lay between the germline ends. CDR3 sequence reads: CASRPGDEQYF. CDR3 nucleotides: TGTGCCAGCAGGCCCGGGGACGAGCAGTACTTC.

This sequence joins TRBV11-3 and TRBJ2-2, with 7 bases fitting TRBD2. This CDR3 spans 13 amino acids. The germline CDR1 and CDR2 sequences are SGHNT and YENEEA. Germline trimming cut 5 bases from V and 6 bases from J; bases unmatched to any gene: 3. The CDR3 DNA is TGTGCCAGCAGCACGGGGAGGGCCGGGGAGCTGTTTTTT. Its protein product is CASSTGRAGELFF.

This chain uses TRBV20-1 with TRBJ1-1, with D maybe TRBD1 (5 bases). CDR3 length equals 9 residues. Germline assignment: CDR1 DFQATT and CDR2 SNEGSKA (reference sequence). The DNA for the CDR3 is TGCAGGGGGGGACTAGAGGCTTTCTTT. Amino acids: CRGGLEAFF.

This clone was recorded once. V gene TRBV6-1 combines with J gene TRBJ2-5; 7 bases agree with TRBD1. The CDR3 covers 13 residues. V shed 7 bases, J shed 4 bases, and the junction held 6 bases outside the gene matches. CDR1 MNHNS and CDR2 SASEGT come from the germline V gene. CDR3 coding DNA: TGTGCCAGCACCCCGACAGGGATAGAGACCCAGTACTTC. It is translated as CASTPTGIETQYF.

The chain links TRBV6-5 to TRBJ2-3, with TRBD1 matching 7 bases. Per the germline V gene, CDR1 is MNHEY and CDR2 is SVGAGI. With 0 bases clipped from V and 3 bases from J, the junction kept 6 bases outside the gene matches. The length of the CDR3 is 16 residues. Here the CDR3 DNA reads TGTGCCAGCAGTTACTCATTACAGGGGTGGACAGATACGCAGTATTTT. Residues: CASSYSLQGWTDTQYF.

The rearrangement joins TRBV9 to TRBJ1-3, with D perhaps matching TRBD1 (6 bases). CDR1 is SGDLS and CDR2 is YYNGEE in the germline V gene. CDR3 length: 15 amino acids. V was cut by 4 bases and J by 2 bases, with 13 bases left in between. The CDR3 DNA reads as TGTGCCAGCAGCCGAAGGGGGGGCACTGGAAACACCATATATTTT. This sequence encodes CASSRRGGTGNTIYF.

This clone was picked up a small number of times. The chain recombines TRBV28 with TRBJ2-7; TRBD1 is a possible D gene (5 bases). CDR1 is MDHEN, CDR2 SYDVKM, per germline. CDR3 length: 13 residues. V was trimmed by 6 bases and J by 6 bases, leaving 15 bases between them. The CDR3 is CASSGHTRPEQYF. DNA for the CDR3: TGTGCCAGCAGCGGACACACTCGGCCCGAGCAGTACTTC.

This clone was picked up a small number of times. The rearrangement uses TRBV7-8 and TRBJ2-5, with no clear D. V was clipped by 0 bases and J by 2 bases, with 7 bases between them. Germline CDR1 and CDR2: SGHVS and FQNEAQ. This CDR3 has 14 amino acids. The CDR3 DNA is TGTGCCAGCAGCTTAGCGTCGTTACAAGAGACCCAGTACTTC. This translates into CASSLASLQETQYF. The variable domain in full, with the rest retrieved from reference TRBV7-8 and TRBJ2-5, is GAGVSQSPRYKVAKRGQDVALRCDPISGHVSLFWYQQALGQGPEFLTYFQNEAQLDKSGLPSDRFFAERPEGSVSTLKIQRTQQEDSAVYLCASSLASLQETQYFGPGTRLLVL.

The V and J genes are TRBV29-1 and TRBJ2-7; a possible D gene is TRBD2 (6 bases). V was shortened by 7 bases and J by 2 bases, with 12 bases between the two germline ends. The CDR3 is 12 residues long. Germline V gene sequence: CDR1 SQVTM, CDR2 ANQGSEA. Written as DNA, the CDR3 is TGCAGCGCAATACGGGGGACCTACGAGCAGTACTTC. It encodes CSAIRGTYEQYF.

V is TRBV9 and J is TRBJ1-3; 7 bases are a match to TRBD1. CDR1 SGDLS and CDR2 YYNGEE come from the germline V gene. This CDR3 spans 16 amino acids. V lost 3 bases to trimming and J lost 0 bases; unmatched junction nucleotides: 6. CDR3 nucleotides: TGTGCCAGCAGCGCTACAGGGGCGAGCTCTGGAAACACCATATATTTT. Amino acids: CASSATGASSGNTIYF.

The CDR3 coding sequence is TGTGCCAGCAGTTACTTGGTAGCGGGGGCCTACGAGCAGTACTTC. It yields the protein CASSYLVAGAYEQYF. The rearrangement links TRBV6-6 to TRBJ2-7; 9 bases map to TRBD2. This CDR3 region has 15 residues. V was pared by 1 base and J by 2 bases, with 3 bases of the junction left unmatched. From germline, CDR1 is MNHNY and CDR2 SVGAGI (reference sequence).